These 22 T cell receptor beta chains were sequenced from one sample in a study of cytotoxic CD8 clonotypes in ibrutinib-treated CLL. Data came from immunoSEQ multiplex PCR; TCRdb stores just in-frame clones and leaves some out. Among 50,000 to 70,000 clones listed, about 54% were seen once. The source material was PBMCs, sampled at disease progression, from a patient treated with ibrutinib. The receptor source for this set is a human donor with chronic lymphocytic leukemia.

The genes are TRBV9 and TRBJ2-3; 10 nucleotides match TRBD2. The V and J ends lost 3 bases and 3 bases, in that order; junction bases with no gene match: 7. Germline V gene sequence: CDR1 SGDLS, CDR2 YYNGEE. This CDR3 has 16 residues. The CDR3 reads CASSARAGGPTDTQYF. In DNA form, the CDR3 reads TGTGCCAGCAGCGCCAGAGCGGGGGGGCCAACAGATACGCAGTATTTT.

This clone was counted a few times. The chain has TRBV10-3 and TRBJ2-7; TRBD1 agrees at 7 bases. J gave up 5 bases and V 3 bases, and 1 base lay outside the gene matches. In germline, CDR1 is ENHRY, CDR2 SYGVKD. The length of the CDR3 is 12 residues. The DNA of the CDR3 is TGTGCCATCAGTGATGACAGGGACGAGCAGTACTTC. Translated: CAISDDRDEQYF.

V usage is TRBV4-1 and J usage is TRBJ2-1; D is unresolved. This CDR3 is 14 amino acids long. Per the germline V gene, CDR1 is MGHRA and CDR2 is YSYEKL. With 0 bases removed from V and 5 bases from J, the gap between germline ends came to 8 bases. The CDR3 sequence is CASSQDGVDNEQFF. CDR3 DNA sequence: TGCGCCAGCAGCCAAGATGGGGTAGACAATGAGCAGTTCTTC.

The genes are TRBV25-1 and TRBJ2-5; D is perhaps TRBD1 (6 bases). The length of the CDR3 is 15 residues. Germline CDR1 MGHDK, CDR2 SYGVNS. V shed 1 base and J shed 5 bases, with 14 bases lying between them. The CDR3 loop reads CASSELRGHAETQYF. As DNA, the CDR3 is TGTGCCAGCAGTGAATTGAGGGGACACGCGGAGACCCAGTACTTC.

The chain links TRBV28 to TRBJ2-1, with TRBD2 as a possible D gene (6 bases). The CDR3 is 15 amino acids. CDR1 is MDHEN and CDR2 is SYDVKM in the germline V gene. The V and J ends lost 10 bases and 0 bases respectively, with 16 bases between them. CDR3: CATRSGYSSYNEQFF. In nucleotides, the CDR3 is TGTGCCACCCGGAGCGGGTACAGCTCCTACAATGAGCAGTTCTTC.

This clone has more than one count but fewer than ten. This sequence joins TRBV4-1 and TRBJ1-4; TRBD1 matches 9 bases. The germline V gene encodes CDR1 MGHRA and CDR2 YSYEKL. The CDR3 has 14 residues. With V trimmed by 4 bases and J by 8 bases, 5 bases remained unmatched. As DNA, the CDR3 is TGCGCCAGCAGCCTGGACAGGGGTAGAGAAAAACTGTTTTTT. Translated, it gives CASSLDRGREKLFF.

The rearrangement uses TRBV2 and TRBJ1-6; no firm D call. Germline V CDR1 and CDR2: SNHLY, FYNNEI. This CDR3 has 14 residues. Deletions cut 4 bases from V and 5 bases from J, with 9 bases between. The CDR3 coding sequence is TGTGCCAGCAGTGTCGGGTTCGATAATTCACCCCTCCACTTT. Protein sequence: CASSVGFDNSPLHF.

In nucleotides, the CDR3 is TGTGCCAGCAGTGATGGGTTCACGAACACTGAAGCTTTCTTT. Residues: CASSDGFTNTEAFF. This chain links TRBV2 with TRBJ1-1; D is unresolved. CDR1 and CDR2 (germline): SNHLY, FYNNEI. This CDR3 spans 14 amino acids. The V end lost 3 bases, the J end lost 1 base, and 9 bases lay between the germline ends.

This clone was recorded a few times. The CDR3 sequence: CASSEDCRQGGSYEQYF. The CDR3 DNA sequence: TGCGCCAGCAGTGAGGACTGCAGGCAGGGAGGATCCTACGAGCAGTACTTC. V gene TRBV10-1 combines with J gene TRBJ2-7, with D tentatively TRBD2 (6 bases). The length of the CDR3 is 17 residues. The germline V gene has CDR1 WNHNN and CDR2 SYGVQD (reference sequence). The V end lost 2 bases, the J end lost 1 base, and 18 bases lay between the germline ends.

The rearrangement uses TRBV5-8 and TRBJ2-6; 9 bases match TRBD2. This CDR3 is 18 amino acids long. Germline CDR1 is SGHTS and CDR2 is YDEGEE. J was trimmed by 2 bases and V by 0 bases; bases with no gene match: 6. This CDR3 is CASSLVLAGKPGANVLTF. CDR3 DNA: TGTGCCAGCAGCTTGGTTCTAGCGGGGAAACCTGGGGCCAACGTCCTGACTTTC. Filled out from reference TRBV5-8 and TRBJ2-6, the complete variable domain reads EAGVTQSPTHLIKTRGQQATLRCSPISGHTSVYWYQQALGLGLQFLLWYDEGEERNRGNFPPRFSGRQFPNYSSELNVNALELEDSALYLCASSLVLAGKPGANVLTFGAGSRLTVL.

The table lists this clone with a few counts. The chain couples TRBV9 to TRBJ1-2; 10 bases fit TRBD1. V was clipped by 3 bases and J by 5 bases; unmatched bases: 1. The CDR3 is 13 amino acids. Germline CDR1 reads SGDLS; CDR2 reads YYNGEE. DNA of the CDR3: TGTGCCAGCAGCGGGACAGGGGGTTATGGCTACACCTTC. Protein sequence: CASSGTGGYGYTF. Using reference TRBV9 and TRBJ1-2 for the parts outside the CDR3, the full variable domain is DSGVTQTPKHLITATGQRVTLRCSPRSGDLSVYWYQQSLDQGLQFLIQYYNGEERAKGNILERFSAQQFPDLHSELNLSSLELGDSALYFCASSGTGGYGYTFGSGTRLTVV.

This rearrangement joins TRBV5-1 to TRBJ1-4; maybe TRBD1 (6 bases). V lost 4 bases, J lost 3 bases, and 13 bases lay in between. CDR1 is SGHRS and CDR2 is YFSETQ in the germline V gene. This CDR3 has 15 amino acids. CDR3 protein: CASSPTGAANEKLFF. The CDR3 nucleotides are TGCGCCAGCAGCCCGACAGGCGCAGCTAATGAAAAACTGTTTTTT.

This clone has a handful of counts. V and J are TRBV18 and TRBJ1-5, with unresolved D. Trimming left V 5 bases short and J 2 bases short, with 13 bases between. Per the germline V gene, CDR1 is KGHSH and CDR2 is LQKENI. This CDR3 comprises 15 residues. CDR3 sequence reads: CASSAGPPGNQPQHF. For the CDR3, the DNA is TGTGCCAGCTCAGCCGGGCCACCGGGCAATCAGCCCCAGCATTTT.

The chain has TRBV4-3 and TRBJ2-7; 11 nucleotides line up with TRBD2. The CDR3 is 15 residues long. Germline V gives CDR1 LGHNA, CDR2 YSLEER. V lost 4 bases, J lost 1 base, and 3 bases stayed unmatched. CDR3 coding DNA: TGCGCCAGCAGCCCAGGGACTAGCGGATCCTACGAGCAGTACTTC. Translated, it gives CASSPGTSGSYEQYF.

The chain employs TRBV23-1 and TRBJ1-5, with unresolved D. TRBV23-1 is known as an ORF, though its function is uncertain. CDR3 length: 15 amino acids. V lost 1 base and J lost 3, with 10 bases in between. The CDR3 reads CASSQYEGDNQPQHF. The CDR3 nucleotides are TGCGCCAGCAGTCAATACGAGGGAGACAATCAGCCCCAGCATTTT.

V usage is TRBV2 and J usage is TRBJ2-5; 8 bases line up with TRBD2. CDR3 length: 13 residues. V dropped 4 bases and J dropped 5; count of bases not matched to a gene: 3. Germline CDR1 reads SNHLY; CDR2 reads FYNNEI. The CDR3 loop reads CASSAGGGETQYF. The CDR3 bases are TGTGCCAGCAGTGCAGGCGGGGGGGAGACCCAGTACTTC.

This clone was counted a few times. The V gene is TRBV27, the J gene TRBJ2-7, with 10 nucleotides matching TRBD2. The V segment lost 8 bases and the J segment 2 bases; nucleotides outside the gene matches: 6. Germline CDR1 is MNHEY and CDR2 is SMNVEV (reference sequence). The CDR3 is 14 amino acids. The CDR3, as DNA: TGTGCCAGCCGACGGACTAGCGGTGCCTACGAGCAGTACTTC. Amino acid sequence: CASRRTSGAYEQYF.

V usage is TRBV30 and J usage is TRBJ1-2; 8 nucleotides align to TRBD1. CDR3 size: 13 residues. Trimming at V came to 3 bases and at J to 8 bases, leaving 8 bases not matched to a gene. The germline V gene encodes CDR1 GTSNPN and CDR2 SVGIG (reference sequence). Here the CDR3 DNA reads TGTGCCTGGAGAGACAGGACAGGGTTAGGCTACACCTTC. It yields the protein CAWRDRTGLGYTF. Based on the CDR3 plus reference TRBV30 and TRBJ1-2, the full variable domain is SQTIHQWPATLVQPVGSPLSLECTVEGTSNPNLYWYRQAAGRGLQLLFYSVGIGQISSEVPQNLSASRPQDRQFILSSKKLLLSDSGFYLCAWRDRTGLGYTFGSGTRLTVV.

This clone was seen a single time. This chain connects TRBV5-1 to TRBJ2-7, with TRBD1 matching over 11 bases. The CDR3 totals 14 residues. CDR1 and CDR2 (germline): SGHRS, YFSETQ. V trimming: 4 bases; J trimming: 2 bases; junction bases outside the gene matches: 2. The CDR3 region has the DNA TGCGCCAGCAGCCAGGGACAGGGGGCCTACGAGCAGTACTTC. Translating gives CASSQGQGAYEQYF.

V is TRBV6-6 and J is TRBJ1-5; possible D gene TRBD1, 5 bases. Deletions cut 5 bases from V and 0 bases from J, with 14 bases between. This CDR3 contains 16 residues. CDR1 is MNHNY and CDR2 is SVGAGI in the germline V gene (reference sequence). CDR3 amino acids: CASSPGEGFSNQPQHF. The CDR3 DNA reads TGTGCCAGCAGTCCGGGGGAGGGCTTTAGCAATCAGCCCCAGCATTTT.

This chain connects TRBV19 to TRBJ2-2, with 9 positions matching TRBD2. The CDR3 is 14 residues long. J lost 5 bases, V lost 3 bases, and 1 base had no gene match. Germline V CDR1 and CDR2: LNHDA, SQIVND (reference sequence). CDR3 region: CASSILAGTGELFF. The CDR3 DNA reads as TGTGCCAGTAGTATCCTAGCGGGGACCGGGGAGCTGTTTTTT. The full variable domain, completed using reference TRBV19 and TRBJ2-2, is DGGITQSPKYLFRKEGQNVTLSCEQNLNHDAMYWYRQDPGQGLRLIYYSQIVNDFQKGDIAEGYSVSREKKESFPLTVTSAQKNPTAFYLCASSILAGTGELFFGEGSRLTVL.

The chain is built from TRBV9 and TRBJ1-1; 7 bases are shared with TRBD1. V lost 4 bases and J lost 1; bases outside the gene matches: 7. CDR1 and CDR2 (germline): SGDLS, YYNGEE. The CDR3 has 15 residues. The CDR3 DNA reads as TGTGCCAGCAGCCTATCGGGACAGACGAACACTGAAGCTTTCTTT. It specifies CASSLSGQTNTEAFF.